A single sample gave rise to the 27 T cell receptor beta chains below, sequenced in a study of glioma-infiltrating T cells after dendritic cell vaccination. TCRdb's table, derived via immunoSEQ multiplex PCR, lists solely in-frame clones and lacks some. The data contain around 97,000 clones, 81% of them singletons. This specimen was blood, taken before dendritic cell vaccination. Receptors were obtained from a human donor with glioblastoma.

This clone has a handful of counts. V is TRBV9 and J is TRBJ2-1, with D perhaps TRBD2 (6 bases). The germline CDR1 and CDR2 sequences are SGDLS and YYNGEE. The germline V and J ends were trimmed by 2 bases and 4 bases, with 13 bases remaining between them. This CDR3 is 15 amino acids long. The CDR3 DNA reads TGTGCCAGCAGCGTGGGGGACTCGGTGTACAATGAGCAGTTCTTC. It yields the protein CASSVGDSVYNEQFF.

The CDR3 coding sequence is TGTGCCAGCAGTGAAGCCACAGGGGTTGGCTATGGCTACACCTTC. Its protein product is CASSEATGVGYGYTF. The chain joins TRBV6-1 to TRBJ1-2; TRBD1 agrees at 7 bases. This CDR3 is 15 amino acids long. Germline V gene data show CDR1 as MNHNS and CDR2 as SASEGT. The junction had 5 bases not matched to a gene; V was cut back by 0 bases and J by 4 bases.

The chain combines TRBV30 with TRBJ2-3; 10 bases map to TRBD1. V trimming: 2 bases; J trimming: 1 base; junction bases outside the gene matches: 3. Germline values: CDR1 GTSNPN, CDR2 SVGIG (reference sequence). The CDR3 spans 15 residues. CDR3 DNA sequence: TGTGCCTGGAGTAGGGACAGGGGTGGCACAGATACGCAGTATTTT. The encoded protein is CAWSRDRGGTDTQYF.

The V call is TRBV11-2, the J call TRBJ2-7; a weak D match, TRBD1 (6 bases). CDR1 is SGHAT, CDR2 FQNNGV, per germline. Trimming took 3 bases from V and 3 from J, leaving 9 bases between them. The CDR3 extends over 13 amino acids. The CDR3 DNA follows: TGTGCCAGCAGCTTGGTCAGGGGCTACGAGCAGTACTTC. This sequence encodes CASSLVRGYEQYF.

The chain is built from TRBV27 and TRBJ1-1; TRBD1 is a possible D gene (5 bases). This CDR3 contains 16 residues. From germline, CDR1 is MNHEY and CDR2 SMNVEV (reference sequence). The ends were cut back, 5 bases at V and 0 bases at J, with 16 bases in the middle. As DNA, the CDR3 is TGTGCCAGCAGTCCACTGGGGCAGGGCATGAACACTGAAGCTTTCTTT. This sequence encodes CASSPLGQGMNTEAFF.

CDR3 loop: CASSQQGFLRQPQHF. CDR3 coding DNA: TGTGCCAGCAGCCAACAGGGTTTCCTCCGTCAGCCCCAGCATTTT. This chain connects TRBV5-5 to TRBJ1-5, with a possible D match to TRBD1 (6 bases). The CDR3 consists of 15 residues. V gave up 4 bases and J gave up 6 bases, with 17 bases separating them. Germline CDR1 and CDR2: SGHKS and YYEKEE (reference sequence).

The chain carries TRBV4-2 and TRBJ2-7, with 10 bases matching TRBD1. V lost 0 bases and J lost 7; bases outside the gene matches: 6. There are 15 residues in the CDR3. Per the germline V gene, CDR1 is LGHNA and CDR2 is YNFKEQ. The DNA of the CDR3 is TGTGCCAGCAGCCAAGATGGGACAGGGGAGGAAGAGCAGTACTTC. Translation: CASSQDGTGEEEQYF.

The chain links TRBV27 to TRBJ2-7; 10 nucleotides match TRBD2. This CDR3 has 15 amino acids. The V and J ends lost 1 base and 7 bases, in that order; junction bases with no gene match: 7. Germline assignment: CDR1 MNHEY and CDR2 SMNVEV (reference sequence). CDR3 DNA: TGTGCCAGCAGTTTATTGGCTAGCGGGGGTTGGGAGCAGTACTTC. Amino acid sequence: CASSLLASGGWEQYF.

This clone was observed many times. The rearrangement links TRBV4-1 to TRBJ1-1, with D uncertain. In germline, CDR1 is MGHRA, CDR2 YSYEKL. The CDR3 spans 14 residues. Trimming cost V 2 bases and J 4 bases, with 11 bases left between them. The CDR3 sequence is CASSQPRLSTEAFF. CDR3 DNA sequence: TGCGCCAGCAGCCAACCGAGGTTGTCCACTGAAGCTTTCTTT.

The genes are TRBV6-6 and TRBJ2-2; a weak D match, TRBD1 (5 bases). This CDR3 region has 12 residues. Germline lookup yields CDR1 MNHNY and CDR2 SVGAGI (reference sequence). The CDR3 region has the DNA TGTGCTGTACAGGACAACACCGGGGAGCTGTTTTTT. Its translation: CAVQDNTGELFF.

This chain links TRBV5-1 with TRBJ2-3; 12 nucleotides line up with TRBD1. The CDR3 contains 15 residues. The trim removed 4 bases at V and 4 bases at J, leaving 4 bases unmatched. Germline-derived CDR1 and CDR2 are SGHRS and YFSETQ. The CDR3 region has the DNA TGCGCCAGCAGCCCGGGACAGGGGGCCCCAGATACGCAGTATTTT. This codes for CASSPGQGAPDTQYF.

The V call is TRBV30, the J call TRBJ1-1; no definite D call. The CDR3 runs 15 residues. Per germline, CDR1 GTSNPN and CDR2 SVGIG (reference sequence). V lost 8 bases and J 1 base, leaving 20 bases between the germline ends. Here the CDR3 DNA reads TGTGCCCGTGAAGATCTTGGTTTCGGGAACACTGAAGCTTTCTTT. The encoded protein is CAREDLGFGNTEAFF.

This clone was seen more than once but under ten times. V is TRBV14 and J is TRBJ1-4; no clear D gene. From germline, CDR1 is SGHDN and CDR2 FVKESK. The V gene lost 5 bases and the J gene lost 8 bases, with 18 bases spanning the gap. The CDR3 extends over 15 amino acids. The CDR3 loop reads CASSKSGKGGEKLFF. CDR3 nucleotides: TGTGCCAGCAGCAAGTCTGGGAAAGGAGGCGAAAAACTGTTTTTT.

This sequence joins TRBV5-6 and TRBJ1-1, with TRBD1 as a possible D gene (6 bases). CDR1 and CDR2 (germline): SGHDT, YYEEEE. The CDR3 sequence is 17 residues long. V gave up 1 base and J gave up 0 bases, with 16 bases separating them. CDR3 bases: TGTGCCAGCAGCTTGACAGGGTCGGAATTTATGAACACTGAAGCTTTCTTT. This codes for CASSLTGSEFMNTEAFF.

This clone has only one observation. The chain is built from TRBV4-3 and TRBJ2-5; the D is unclear. In germline, CDR1 is LGHNA, CDR2 YSLEER. This CDR3 has 14 amino acids. The V and J ends lost 4 bases and 1 base respectively, with 10 bases between them. In DNA, the CDR3 is TGCGCCAGCAGCCCCCGGGTGGGCCAAGAGACCCAGTACTTC. Protein: CASSPRVGQETQYF.

The J gene is TRBJ1-2, the V gene TRBV7-3; 7 nucleotides agree with TRBD1. The CDR3 loop spans 15 amino acids. Germline CDR1 reads SGHTA; CDR2 reads FQGTGA. Losses at the gene ends were 5 bases for V and 2 bases for J; bases not matched to a gene: 8. The CDR3 DNA sequence: TGTGCCAGCAGCCCCTCGACAGGGTCAAACTATGGCTACACCTTC. It encodes CASSPSTGSNYGYTF.

This chain joins TRBV27 and TRBJ1-1; 7 bases are a match to TRBD1. The ends lost 7 bases at V and 4 bases at J; junction bases unmatched: 9. Germline values: CDR1 MNHEY, CDR2 SMNVEV (reference sequence). The CDR3 is 14 amino acids. CDR3 residues: CASINRGFGTEAFF. DNA of the CDR3: TGTGCCAGCATTAACAGGGGTTTTGGCACTGAAGCTTTCTTT.

The V call is TRBV19, the J call TRBJ2-5; 11 bases match TRBD2. CDR3 size: 15 residues. CDR1 is LNHDA and CDR2 is SQIVND in the germline V gene (reference sequence). Trimming at V came to 11 bases and at J to 0 bases, leaving 8 bases not matched to a gene. CDR3 nucleotide sequence: TGTGCCTCTAGTAGGACTAGCGGGTACCAAGAGACCCAGTACTTC. It codes for CASSRTSGYQETQYF.

The chain carries TRBV27 and TRBJ1-4, with 9 positions matching TRBD1. This CDR3 contains 16 residues. Germline V gene sequence: CDR1 MNHEY, CDR2 SMNVEV (reference sequence). Trimming at V came to 4 bases and at J to 3 bases, leaving 6 bases not matched to a gene. The CDR3 region is CASSYGQGLANEKLFF. The CDR3 DNA is TGTGCCAGCAGTTATGGACAGGGGCTGGCTAATGAAAAACTGTTTTTT.

Only one count was recorded for this clone. This chain uses TRBV27 with TRBJ1-2; possible D gene TRBD1, 5 bases. The germline gives CDR1 MNHEY, CDR2 SMNVEV (reference sequence). CDR3 length: 16 residues. The ends were cut back, 5 bases at V and 2 bases at J, with 18 bases in the middle. CDR3 sequence reads: CASSPGAGLQNYGYTF. CDR3 bases: TGTGCCAGCAGTCCTGGGGCCGGACTACAAAACTATGGCTACACCTTC.

Written as DNA, the CDR3 is TGCGCCAGCAGCTTGGATTCAGGGGTTAGCACCGGGGAGCTGTTTTTT. Its protein is CASSLDSGVSTGELFF. This chain joins TRBV5-1 and TRBJ2-2; D might be TRBD1 (6 bases). Germline CDR1 is SGHRS and CDR2 is YFSETQ. Deletions cut 0 bases from V and 4 bases from J, with 13 bases between. The CDR3 sequence is 16 residues long.

The chain recombines TRBV7-9 with TRBJ1-1; no clear D. Trimming left V 4 bases short and J 6 bases short, with 9 bases between. The CDR3 is made up of 12 amino acids. Germline values: CDR1 SEHNR, CDR2 FQNEAQ (reference sequence). In nucleotides, the CDR3 is TGTGCCAGCAGCTCGCGGGGTCCTGAAGCTTTCTTT. This sequence encodes CASSSRGPEAFF.

V usage is TRBV2 and J usage is TRBJ2-5; no firm D call. The CDR3 has 11 residues. Trimming removed 2 bases at V and 5 bases at J, with 3 bases between. Germline V gene sequence: CDR1 SNHLY, CDR2 FYNNEI. The CDR3 DNA reads TGTGCCAGCAGTGAATCGGAGACCCAGTACTTC. Translation: CASSESETQYF.

In nucleotides, the CDR3 is TGTGCCAGCAGTTACTCGAACATAAACTATGGCTACACCTTC. Translating gives CASSYSNINYGYTF. The chain recombines TRBV6-6 with TRBJ1-2; D uncertain. The germline V gene encodes CDR1 MNHNY and CDR2 SVGAGI (reference sequence). Trimming removed 0 bases at V and 2 bases at J, with 7 bases between. This CDR3 is 14 amino acids long.

The rearrangement uses TRBV6-6 and TRBJ1-2; unclear D gene. This CDR3 has 12 residues. The germline V gene encodes CDR1 MNHNY and CDR2 SVGAGI (reference sequence). Trimming left V 6 bases short and J 4 bases short, with 9 bases between. In DNA form, the CDR3 reads TGTGCCAGCAGAACAGCCCTCTATGGCTACACCTTC. It yields the protein CASRTALYGYTF.

The V and J genes are TRBV5-1 and TRBJ2-6; D call uncertain. Germline CDR1 and CDR2: SGHRS and YFSETQ. CDR3 length equals 14 residues. With 1 base removed from V and 1 base from J, the gap between germline ends came to 3 bases. CDR3 protein: CASSLLSGANVLTF. The CDR3, as DNA: TGCGCCAGCAGCTTGCTGTCTGGGGCCAACGTCCTGACTTTC.

This clone showed up just once. The CDR3 ends on some other residue instead of the conserved phenylalanine or tryptophan, so this is likely a read error. The genes are TRBV6-6 and TRBJ1-4; D is uncertain. In germline, CDR1 is MNHNY, CDR2 SVGAGI (reference sequence). The length of the CDR3 is 14 residues. Trimming stripped 0 bases from V and 5 bases from J, with 7 bases between. The CDR3 DNA reads TGTGCCAGCAGTTACTCAGCCAGGAATGAAAAACTGTTTTCT. It codes for CASSYSARNEKLFS.